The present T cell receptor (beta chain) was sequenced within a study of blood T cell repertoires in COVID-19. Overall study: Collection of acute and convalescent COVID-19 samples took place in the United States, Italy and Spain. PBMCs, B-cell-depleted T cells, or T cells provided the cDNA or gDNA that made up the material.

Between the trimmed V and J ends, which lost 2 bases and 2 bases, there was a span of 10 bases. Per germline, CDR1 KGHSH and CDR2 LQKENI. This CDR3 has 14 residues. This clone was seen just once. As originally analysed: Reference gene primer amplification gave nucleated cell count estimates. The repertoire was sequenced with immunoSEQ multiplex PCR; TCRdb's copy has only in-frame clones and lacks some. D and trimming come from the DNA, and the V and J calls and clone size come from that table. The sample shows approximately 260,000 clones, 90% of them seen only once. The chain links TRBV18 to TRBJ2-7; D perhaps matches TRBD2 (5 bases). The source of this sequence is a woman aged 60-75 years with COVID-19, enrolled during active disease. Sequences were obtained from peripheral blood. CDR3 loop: CASSPSSGTYEQYF. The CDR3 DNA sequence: TGTGCCAGCTCACCAAGCTCGGGGACCTACGAGCAGTACTTC.